The TCR beta chain under discussion was sequenced for a study of blood T cell repertoires in COVID-19. The wider study: Acute and convalescent COVID-19 specimens originated in the United States, Italy and Spain. PBMCs, B-cell-depleted T cells, or T cells were the source of the cDNA or gDNA that made up the material.

CDR3 length equals 14 residues. With 6 bases removed from V and 7 bases from J, the gap between germline ends came to 18 bases. Germline loops: CDR1 SQVTM, CDR2 ANQGSEA. Source study methods: From reference gene primer amplification, estimates of nucleated cell counts were derived. Profiled with immunoSEQ multiplex PCR; TCRdb holds only in-frame clones, not every one. The DNA gave D and trimming, while V, J and clone size come from that table. The table lists about 140,000 clones, roughly nine tenths of them singletons, with approximately 2.5% in the top ten. This rearrangement joins TRBV29-1 to TRBJ1-4, with TRBD1 as a possible D gene (5 bases). The sample was peripheral blood. This receptor was identified in a human donor with COVID-19, enrolled during active disease. The donor label of this sample is uncertain. CDR3 residues: CSVDHPGGSEKLFF. The CDR3 region has the DNA TGCAGCGTGGACCACCCCGGGGGGTCTGAAAAACTGTTTTTT. The variable domain in full, with the rest retrieved from reference TRBV29-1 and TRBJ1-4, is SAVISQKPSRDICQRGTSLTIQCQVDSQVTMMFWYRQQPGQSLTLIATANQGSEATYESGFVIDKFPISRPNLTFSTLTVSNMSPEDSSIYLCSVDHPGGSEKLFFGSGTQLSVL.